Following are 23 T cell receptor beta chains from one sample sequenced in a study of patients and donors after allogeneic stem cell transplantation. MiXCR, applied by TCRdb to the RT-PCR reads, yields one record per CDR3 protein. There are about 400,000 distinct CDR3 sequences in the sample; roughly 17% occur only once, and 7.2% lies in the top ten. Sequencing was done on a sample of blood, either unsorted or a sorted T cell fraction (not recorded which). The receptor source for this set is a human donor who was either an allogeneic HSCT recipient or a stem cell or donor lymphocyte infusion donor (not recorded which). It is not recorded whose cells these are; they may come from a transplant donor.

The genes are TRBV10-3 and TRBJ2-1; possibly TRBD1 for D (8 bases). The CDR3 contains 17 residues. Germline CDR1 reads ENHRY; CDR2 reads SYGVKD. V lost 4 bases, J lost 5 bases, and 21 bases lay in between. CDR3 amino acids: CAISVIDRGGGDNEQFF. The DNA for the CDR3 is TGTGCCATCAGTGTAATAGACAGGGGTGGGGGGGACAATGAGCAGTTCTTC.

This clonotype turned up a few times. This sequence joins TRBV12-3 or TRBV12-4 and TRBJ2-7; no clear D. CDR3 length: 13 amino acids. V lost 3 bases, J lost 2 bases, and 8 bases lay in between. Here the CDR3 reads CASSFAPAYEQYF. CDR3 nucleotides: TGTGCCAGCAGTTTTGCCCCTGCCTACGAGCAGTACTTC.

This chain links TRBV20-1 with TRBJ2-1, with unresolved D. The V end was cut by 3 bases, the J end by 0 bases, with 9 bases between. The CDR3 loop spans 14 amino acids. CDR1 is DFQATT and CDR2 is SNEGSKA in the germline V gene (reference sequence). The CDR3 DNA is TGCAGTGCTAGTCCCCGAAGCTCCTACAATGAGCAGTTCTTC. Its protein product is CSASPRSSYNEQFF.

Concerning this clonotype: Possible read error: a much larger clone is one base away. The chain is built from TRBV12-3 or TRBV12-4 and TRBJ2-3; perhaps D is TRBD1 or TRBD2 (5 bases each). The CDR3 consists of 14 residues. The CDR3 region has the DNA TGTGACAGCAGTTTGGGGGTACCCACAGATACGCAGTATTTT. Its protein is CDSSLGVPTDTQYF.

Only a few counts were recorded for this clonotype. The rearrangement joins TRBV3-1 to TRBJ2-5; D might be TRBD2 (7 bases). The CDR3 loop spans 14 amino acids. Trimming stripped 4 bases from V and 4 bases from J, with 13 bases between. Germline V gene sequence: CDR1 LGHDT, CDR2 YNNKEL (reference sequence). The CDR3 protein is CASSPGGGRETQYF. For the CDR3, the DNA is TGTGCCAGCAGCCCTGGGGGGGGCCGAGAGACCCAGTACTTC.

This clonotype came up many times. The chain couples TRBV10-3 to TRBJ2-7; D perhaps matches TRBD2 (6 bases). The length of the CDR3 is 15 residues. Trimming took off 2 bases at V and 3 bases at J, with 14 bases between the two ends. CDR1 is ENHRY, CDR2 SYGVKD, per germline. DNA for the CDR3: TGTGCCATCAGTGAGATCTGGGAGGTTGTCTACGAGCAGTACTTC. It is translated as CAISEIWEVVYEQYF.

The gene calls are TRBV11-2 and TRBJ1-2; D is undetermined. This CDR3 comprises 16 residues. CDR1 is SGHAT, CDR2 FQNNGV, per germline. V shed 0 bases and J shed 4 bases, with 15 bases lying between them. CDR3 protein: CASSLDRSRLGYGYTF. The CDR3 nucleotides are TGTGCCAGCAGCTTAGACCGATCACGTCTGGGCTATGGCTACACCTTC.

This clonotype was observed many times. This CDR3 is CASSPEGYTDTQYF. CDR3 nucleotide sequence: TGTGCCAGCAGCCCGGAAGGATACACAGATACGCAGTATTTT. The chain uses TRBV7-8 and TRBJ2-3; D gene unclear. Trimming took off 5 bases at V and 2 bases at J, with 11 bases between the two ends. The germline CDR1 and CDR2 sequences are SGHVS and FQNEAQ. This CDR3 region has 14 residues.

The V gene is TRBV19, the J gene TRBJ1-4, with 7 bases fitting TRBD1. The V gene's germline CDR1 is LNHDA and CDR2 SQIVND (reference sequence). The ends lost 2 bases at V and 3 bases at J; junction bases unmatched: 9. The CDR3 loop spans 17 amino acids. The CDR3 nucleotides read TGTGCCAGTAGTATACTCCAGGGGGGGAAGGCTAATGAAAAACTGTTTTTT. Amino acids: CASSILQGGKANEKLFF.

This clonotype was seen a handful of times. The chain has TRBV3-1 and TRBJ2-3; a weak D match, TRBD2 (6 bases). Between the trimmed V and J ends, which lost 3 bases and 2 bases, there was a span of 15 bases. CDR1 LGHDT and CDR2 YNNKEL come from the germline V gene (reference sequence). This CDR3 spans 16 amino acids. The CDR3 loop is CASSHLRTTTTDTQYF. The CDR3 DNA reads as TGTGCCAGCAGCCACCTGAGGACTACTACCACAGATACGCAGTATTTT.

V and J are TRBV15 and TRBJ2-7, with D possibly called TRBD1 or TRBD2 (5 bases each). CDR1 is LNHNV, CDR2 YYDKDF, per germline (reference sequence). The CDR3 totals 13 residues. V was clipped by 8 bases and J by 5 bases, with 16 bases between them. The CDR3 sequence is CATERQGRNEQYF. In DNA, the CDR3 is TGTGCCACCGAAAGGCAGGGACGGAACGAGCAGTACTTC. The whole variable domain, remainder taken from reference TRBV15 and TRBJ2-7, is DAMVIQNPRYQVTQFGKPVTLSCSQTLNHNVMYWYQQKSSQAPKLLFHYYDKDFNNEADTPDNFQSRRPNTSFCFLDIRSPGLGDTAMYLCATERQGRNEQYFGPGTRLTVT.

The chain is built from TRBV5-1 and TRBJ1-4; 7 bases are a match to TRBD1. The CDR3 has 13 residues. Germline assignment: CDR1 SGHRS and CDR2 YFSETQ. The V segment lost 4 bases and the J segment 7 bases; nucleotides outside the gene matches: 4. As DNA, the CDR3 is TGCGCCAGCAGCATCGGACAGGCTGAAAAACTGTTTTTT. As protein: CASSIGQAEKLFF.

The V gene is TRBV6-4, the J gene TRBJ2-3; no clear D gene. Germline V gives CDR1 MRHNA, CDR2 SNTAGT. V dropped 3 bases and J dropped 1 base, with 11 bases sitting between them. The CDR3 extends over 15 amino acids. In DNA, the CDR3 is TGTGCCAGCAGTGAAACGGCGATGGGCACAGATACGCAGTATTTT. This sequence encodes CASSETAMGTDTQYF.

In this sample, this clonotype turned up once. The V call is TRBV5-1, the J call TRBJ2-3; the D gene could be TRBD1 or TRBD2 (6 bases each). The ends were cut back, 1 base at V and 2 bases at J, with 23 bases in the middle. Germline CDR1 and CDR2: SGHRS and YFSETQ. The CDR3 is made up of 19 amino acids. This CDR3 reads CASSLRGDAMCRITDTQYF. DNA of the CDR3: TGCGCCAGCAGCTTGAGGGGGGACGCAATGTGCCGTATCACAGATACGCAGTATTTT.

This clonotype was counted ten times or more. The V call is TRBV13, the J call TRBJ2-1; 7 bases are a match to TRBD2. Trimming took 5 bases from V and 7 from J; bases not matched to a gene: 5. CDR3 length equals 13 residues. Germline CDR1 PRHDT, CDR2 FYEKMQ (reference sequence). CDR3 sequence: CASSRTRRNEQFF. The CDR3 nucleotides read TGTGCCAGCAGCAGGACTAGGAGGAATGAGCAGTTCTTC.

This clonotype has more than one count but fewer than ten. The V and J genes are TRBV5-1 and TRBJ1-2; weak D call: TRBD1 (5 bases). The V end was cut by 4 bases, the J end by 1 base, with 14 bases between. The CDR3 runs 15 residues. The V gene's germline CDR1 is SGHRS and CDR2 YFSETQ. This chain's CDR3 is CASSPGPGDNYGYTF. Written as DNA, the CDR3 is TGCGCCAGCAGCCCGGGTCCGGGGGATAACTATGGCTACACCTTC. Full variable domain (missing parts from reference TRBV5-1 and TRBJ1-2): KAGVTQTPRYLIKTRGQQVTLSCSPISGHRSVSWYQQTPGQGLQFLFEYFSETQRNKGNFPGRFSGRQFSNSRSEMNVSTLELGDSALYLCASSPGPGDNYGYTFGSGTRLTVV.

This clonotype came up a few times. This rearrangement joins TRBV5-1 to TRBJ2-7; D is perhaps TRBD2 (7 bases). Trimming shortened V by 6 bases and J by 0 bases, and 13 bases separated the two germline ends. Per the germline V gene, CDR1 is SGHRS and CDR2 is YFSETQ. This CDR3 contains 14 residues. The CDR3 protein is CASNGGGGSYEQYF. The CDR3 bases are TGCGCCAGCAATGGGGGGGGCGGCTCCTACGAGCAGTACTTC.

This clonotype has ten or more counts. This rearrangement joins TRBV15 to TRBJ1-5; 7 bases match TRBD1. This CDR3 region has 15 residues. The V segment lost 4 bases and the J segment 3 bases; nucleotides outside the gene matches: 6. Looked up from germline, CDR1 is LNHNV and CDR2 is YYDKDF (reference sequence). The CDR3 here is CATSMTTGSNQPQHF. The CDR3 nucleotides are TGTGCCACCAGCATGACGACAGGGTCCAATCAGCCCCAGCATTTT.

This clonotype came up a few times. This chain connects TRBV7-9 to TRBJ1-4; D may be TRBD1 (6 bases). The ends were cut back, 6 bases at V and 8 bases at J, with 19 bases in the middle. Germline loops: CDR1 SEHNR, CDR2 FQNEAQ (reference sequence). The CDR3 loop spans 15 amino acids. CDR3 in amino acids: CASSRRGGAEEKLFF. The CDR3 nucleotides read TGTGCCAGCAGTCGGAGGGGGGGCGCAGAAGAAAAACTGTTTTTT.

The chain carries TRBV6-1 and TRBJ2-7, with D tentatively TRBD1 (7 bases). Germline assignment: CDR1 MNHNS and CDR2 SASEGT. This CDR3 contains 14 residues. V was clipped by 7 bases and J by 5 bases, with 18 bases between them. CDR3 amino acids: CASTPTGRKHEQYF. CDR3 bases: TGTGCCAGCACCCCGACAGGGAGGAAACACGAGCAGTACTTC.

In regard to this clonotype: This could be a read error, since a much larger clone is one nucleotide away. The rearrangement links TRBV4-1 to TRBJ1-1; unclear D gene. The CDR3 sequence is 13 residues long. CDR1 is MGHRA and CDR2 is YSYEKL in the germline V gene. Trimming cost V 5 bases and J 1 base, with 8 bases left between them. The CDR3 is CASSCAENTEAFF. CDR3 DNA sequence: TGCGCCAGCAGCTGCGCAGAGAACACTGAAGCTTTCTTT.

There are a few counts of this clonotype. V and J are TRBV7-9 and TRBJ1-2; D unresolved. Looked up from germline, CDR1 is SEHNR and CDR2 is FQNEAQ (reference sequence). Trimming stripped 4 bases from V and 0 bases from J, with 9 bases between. The CDR3 loop spans 14 amino acids. CDR3 amino acids: CASSSETPNYGYTF. CDR3 nucleotides: TGTGCCAGCAGCTCGGAGACACCTAACTATGGCTACACCTTC. The full variable domain, with the rest looked up from reference TRBV7-9 and TRBJ1-2, is DTGVSQNPRHKITKRGQNVTFRCDPISEHNRLYWYRQTLGQGPEFLTYFQNEAQLEKSRLLSDRFSAERPKGSFSTLEIQRTEQGDSAMYLCASSSETPNYGYTFGSGTRLTVV.

The chain combines TRBV7-3 with TRBJ2-2, with D possibly being TRBD1 (5 bases). The V end lost 4 bases, the J end lost 5 bases, and 11 bases lay between the germline ends. Germline CDR1 SGHTA, CDR2 FQGTGA. The CDR3 contains 14 residues. CDR3 in DNA: TGTGCCAGCAGCTCGTCCAGGGTTACCGGGGAGCTGTTTTTT. Protein sequence: CASSSSRVTGELFF.